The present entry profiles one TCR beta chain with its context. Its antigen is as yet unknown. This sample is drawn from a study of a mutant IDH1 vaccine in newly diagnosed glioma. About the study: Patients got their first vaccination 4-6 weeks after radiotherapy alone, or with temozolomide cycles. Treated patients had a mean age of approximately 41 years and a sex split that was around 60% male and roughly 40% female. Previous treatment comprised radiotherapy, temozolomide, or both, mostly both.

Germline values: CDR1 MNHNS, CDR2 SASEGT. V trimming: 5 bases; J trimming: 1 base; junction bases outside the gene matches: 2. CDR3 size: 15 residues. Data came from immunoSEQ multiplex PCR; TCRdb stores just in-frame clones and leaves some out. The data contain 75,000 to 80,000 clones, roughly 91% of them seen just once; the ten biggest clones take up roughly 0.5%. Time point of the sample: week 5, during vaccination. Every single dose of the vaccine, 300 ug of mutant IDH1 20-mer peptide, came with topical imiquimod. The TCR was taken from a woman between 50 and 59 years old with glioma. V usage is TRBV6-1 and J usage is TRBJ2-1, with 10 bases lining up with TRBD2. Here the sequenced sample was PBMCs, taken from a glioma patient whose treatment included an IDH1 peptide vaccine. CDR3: CASSPLAGSYNEQFF. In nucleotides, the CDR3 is TGTGCCAGCAGTCCACTAGCGGGGTCCTACAATGAGCAGTTCTTC.